The rows below give T cell receptor beta chains drawn from one sample of a study of spatial heterogeneity in lung cancer. Using its own MiXCR run on the 5' RACE reads, TCRdb lists one record per CDR3 protein. The sample yields more than 2,500 distinct CDR3 sequences, about 15% seen once. Sequenced material: lung tumor tissue, taken at surgery. The receptors derive from a male donor with early-stage non-small cell lung cancer. Both conserved end residues are part of each CDR3. D genes are given only for firm matches. A row's size may be missing; if present it is once, few, many or a size class.

V gene	J gene	D gene	clone size	CDR3 protein	CDR3 DNA
TRBV20-1	TRBJ2-1	TRBD2	few	CSATRRGTRLYNEQFF	TGCAGTGCTACTAGGAGGGGGACTAGACTTTACAATGAGCAGTTCTTC
TRBV3-1	TRBJ2-6	.	medium-sized	CASSHNAGANVLTF	TGTGCCAGCAGCCACAACGCCGGGGCCAACGTCCTGACTTTC
TRBV4-1	TRBJ2-7	TRBD2	medium-sized	CASSQLAGSVYEQYF	TGCGCCAGCAGCCAACTAGCGGGGAGTGTCTACGAGCAGTACTTC
TRBV20-1	TRBJ1-1	.	.	CSATPLRELNTEAFF	TGCAGTGCTACCCCCCTCCGGGAACTGAACACTGAAGCTTTCTTT
TRBV5-1	TRBJ1-2	.	medium-sized	CASSADRLVYGYTF	TGCGCCAGCAGCGCAGACAGGCTGGTCTATGGCTACACCTTC
TRBV20-1	TRBJ2-7	TRBD2	.	CSAPSRTSGAYEQYF	TGCAGTGCTCCCTCTCGGACTAGCGGGGCCTACGAGCAGTACTTC
TRBV6-5	TRBJ2-7	.	.	CASSYFRTDSFTYEQYF	TGTGCCAGCAGTTACTTCCGGACGGACAGCTTCACCTACGAGCAGTACTTC
TRBV20-1	TRBJ2-4	.	.	CSASKGSPLAKNIQYF	TGCAGTGCTAGCAAGGGGTCACCTCTAGCCAAAAACATTCAGTACTTC
TRBV6-2/TRBV6-3	TRBJ2-2	.	medium-sized	CAIGTLATGELFF	TGTGCCATTGGGACGTTGGCCACCGGGGAGCTGTTTTTT
TRBV20-1	TRBJ1-4	.	few	CSATHLGGNEKLFF	TGCAGTGCTACCCATCTAGGAGGGAATGAAAAACTGTTTTTT
TRBV20-1	TRBJ2-5	.	medium-sized	CSALGRATQYF	TGCAGTGCGCTGGGAAGGGCGACCCAGTACTTC
TRBV12-3/TRBV12-4	TRBJ2-2	.	large	CASKAGNTGELFF	TGTGCCAGCAAGGCCGGGAACACCGGGGAGCTGTTTTTT
TRBV28	TRBJ2-7	.	medium-sized	CASRKDSYEQYF	TGTGCCAGCAGAAAGGATTCCTACGAGCAGTACTTC
TRBV9	TRBJ2-1	.	few	CASSVGGPWDEQFF	TGTGCCAGCAGCGTCGGGGGCCCTTGGGATGAGCAGTTCTTC
TRBV3-1	TRBJ2-3	.	many	CASSQDRGGEKTSTDTQYF	TGTGCCAGCAGCCAAGACCGAGGCGGGGAAAAAACTAGCACAGATACGCAGTATTTT
TRBV27	TRBJ2-4	.	medium-sized	CASSCKIAKNIQYF	TGTGCCAGCAGTTGTAAGATAGCCAAAAACATTCAGTACTTC
TRBV28	TRBJ2-7	.	many	CASNPVGPSSYEQYF	TGTGCCAGCAACCCGGTGGGTCCAAGCTCCTACGAGCAGTACTTC
TRBV7-3	TRBJ2-5	.	few	CASSPSPSETQYF	TGTGCCAGCAGCCCGTCGCCGTCTGAGACCCAGTACTTC
TRBV9	TRBJ2-3	TRBD2	.	CASSRLALPMNTDTQYF	TGTGCCAGCAGCCGACTAGCCCTACCTATGAACACAGATACGCAGTATTTT
TRBV28	TRBJ2-1	.	medium-sized	CASSPVGVVSYNEQFF	TGTGCCAGCAGCCCGGTCGGGGTAGTCTCCTACAATGAGCAGTTCTTC
TRBV7-9	TRBJ2-1	.	few	CASSPGRSSYNEQFF	TGTGCCAGCAGTCCAGGGAGGTCCTCCTACAATGAGCAGTTCTTC
TRBV12-3/TRBV12-4	TRBJ2-1	.	large	CASSLALGFSYNEQFF	TGTGCCAGCAGTTTAGCGCTGGGCTTTTCCTACAATGAGCAGTTCTTC
TRBV28	TRBJ2-2	.	few	CASYDRPNTGELFF	TGTGCCTCTTACGACAGGCCGAACACCGGGGAGCTGTTTTTT
TRBV15	TRBJ2-1	TRBD2	.	CATSRESPGLAGEYNEQFF	TGTGCCACCAGCAGAGAGAGTCCGGGACTAGCGGGAGAGTACAATGAGCAGTTCTTC
TRBV29-1	TRBJ1-1	TRBD1	medium-sized	CSVGTGSQEAFF	TGCAGCGTTGGGACAGGCTCCCAGGAAGCTTTCTTT
TRBV12-3/TRBV12-4	TRBJ1-6	.	large	CASSKEGPSPLHF	TGTGCCAGCAGCAAGGAGGGGCCCTCACCCCTCCACTTT
TRBV5-1	TRBJ2-1	TRBD2	medium-sized	CASSRGTSGGNEQFF	TGCGCCAGCAGCCGGGGGACTAGCGGGGGCAATGAGCAGTTCTTC
TRBV5-1	TRBJ2-4	.	large	CASSDGPENIQYF	TGCGCCAGCAGCGACGGACCGGAAAACATTCAGTACTTC
TRBV12-3/TRBV12-4	TRBJ1-2	.	medium-sized	CASSFAEMGGYTF	TGTGCCAGCAGTTTCGCTGAGATGGGAGGCTACACCTTC
TRBV27	TRBJ2-3	.	.	CASSLAGSVQDTQYF	TGTGCCAGCAGCCTGGCGGGGTCGGTTCAAGATACGCAGTATTTT
TRBV11-2	TRBJ2-1	.	medium-sized	CASSSGLNNEQFF	TGTGCCAGCAGCTCCGGACTAAACAATGAGCAGTTCTTC
TRBV5-1	TRBJ2-3	.	few	CASSSGALGRHTDTQYF	TGCGCCAGCAGCTCGGGGGCCCTCGGCAGACACACAGATACGCAGTATTTT
TRBV7-8	TRBJ2-7	.	many	CASSLAQNYEQYF	TGTGCCAGCAGCTTAGCACAGAACTACGAGCAGTACTTC
TRBV5-1	TRBJ1-1	.	many	CASSSTGIGWLNTEAFF	TGCGCCAGCAGCTCCACGGGGATAGGGTGGCTGAACACTGAAGCTTTCTTT
TRBV10-3	TRBJ2-6	.	few	CATLTGAVGANVLTF	TGTGCCACCCTGACGGGGGCGGTTGGGGCCAACGTCCTGACTTTC
TRBV12-3/TRBV12-4	TRBJ2-1	.	.	CASSFGGPYNEQFF	TGTGCCAGCAGTTTCGGGGGGCCGTACAATGAGCAGTTCTTC
TRBV20-1	TRBJ2-3	TRBD2	.	CRAGRGLGLAADTQYF	TGCAGGGCCGGGCGGGGACTAGGTCTGGCGGCAGATACGCAGTATTTT
TRBV7-2	TRBJ1-1	.	medium-sized	CASSLLQGNAEAFF	TGTGCCAGCAGCTTACTTCAGGGGAACGCTGAAGCTTTCTTT
TRBV11-2	TRBJ2-1	TRBD2	medium-sized	CASSKNPLSGGRDNEQFF	TGTGCCAGCAGCAAAAACCCCCTCTCGGGGGGGCGCGACAATGAGCAGTTCTTC
TRBV6-5	TRBJ2-3	TRBD2	few	CATHEGLIGADTQYF	TGTGCCACACACGAGGGACTAATCGGAGCAGATACGCAGTATTTT
TRBV27	TRBJ2-7	.	medium-sized	CASSLSTGNEQYF	TGTGCCAGCAGTTTGTCAACAGGGAACGAGCAGTACTTC
TRBV11-2	TRBJ2-1	.	medium-sized	CASSLDSVYNEQFF	TGTGCCAGCAGCTTAGATTCCGTCTACAATGAGCAGTTCTTC
TRBV6-2/TRBV6-3	TRBJ2-7	.	once	CASVDPGFGIHEQYF	TGTGCCAGCGTGGATCCGGGATTTGGGATCCACGAGCAGTACTTC
TRBV5-4	TRBJ1-1	.	large	CASSLGAGHTEAFF	TGTGCCAGCAGCTTGGGAGCGGGTCACACTGAAGCTTTCTTT
TRBV7-2	TRBJ1-1	.	few	CASSSGIRGTEAFF	TGTGCCAGCAGCTCGGGGATCAGAGGAACTGAAGCTTTCTTT
TRBV29-1	TRBJ1-2	.	.	CSVPTYRAHYGYTF	TGCAGCGTTCCAACGTACAGGGCCCACTATGGCTACACCTTC
TRBV6-1	TRBJ1-2	.	.	CASSLLTSNDGYTF	TGTGCCAGCAGTCTTTTAACCAGTAACGATGGCTACACCTTC
TRBV10-3	TRBJ2-5	TRBD2	.	CAISDASGGQGETQYF	TGTGCCATCAGTGACGCTAGCGGGGGACAAGGAGAGACCCAGTACTTC